The sequence of this TCR beta chain was determined in a study of blood T cell repertoires in COVID-19. The overall study: Some COVID-19 samples were acute and others convalescent; all came from the United States, Italy and Spain.

Trimming cost V 3 bases and J 3 bases, with 18 bases left between them. Germline-derived CDR1 and CDR2 are MDHEN and SYDVKM. The CDR3 contains 18 residues. Data came from immunoSEQ multiplex PCR; TCRdb stores just in-frame clones and leaves some out. The data contain 150,000 to 200,000 clones, about 90% of them singletons. The genes are TRBV28 and TRBJ1-6; D is unclear. Sequencing input: PBMCs or T cells enriched from blood (not recorded which). This clonotype originated in a woman aged 18-35 years who had recovered from COVID-19. CDR3 protein: CASSLGARGGRYNSPLHF. In nucleotides, the CDR3 is TGTGCCAGCAGTTTGGGCGCCCGGGGTGGACGCTATAATTCACCCCTCCACTTT.